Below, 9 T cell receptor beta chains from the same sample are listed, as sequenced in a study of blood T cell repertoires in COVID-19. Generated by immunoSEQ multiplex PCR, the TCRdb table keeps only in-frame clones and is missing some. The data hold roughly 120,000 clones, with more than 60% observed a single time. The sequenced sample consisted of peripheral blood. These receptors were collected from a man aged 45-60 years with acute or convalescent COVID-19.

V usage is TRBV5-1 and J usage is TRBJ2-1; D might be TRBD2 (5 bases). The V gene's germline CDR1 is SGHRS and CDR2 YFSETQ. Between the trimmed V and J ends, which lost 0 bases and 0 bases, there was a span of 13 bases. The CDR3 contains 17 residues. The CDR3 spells CASSLGLAATSYNEQFF. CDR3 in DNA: TGCGCCAGCAGCTTGGGTCTAGCTGCAACCTCCTACAATGAGCAGTTCTTC.

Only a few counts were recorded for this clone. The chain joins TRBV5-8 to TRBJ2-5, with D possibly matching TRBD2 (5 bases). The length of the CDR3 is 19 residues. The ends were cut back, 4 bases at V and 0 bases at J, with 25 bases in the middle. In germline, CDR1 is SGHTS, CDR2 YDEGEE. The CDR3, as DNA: TGTGCCAGCAGCCCCTTGTCGGGGATGGCGGCAAGGTACCAAGAGACCCAGTACTTC. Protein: CASSPLSGMAARYQETQYF.

CDR3 in amino acids: CASSDGDTYEQYF. CDR3 sequence (DNA): TGTGCCAGCAGTGATGGAGATACCTACGAGCAGTACTTC. The chain uses TRBV2 and TRBJ2-7; D is ambiguous. The CDR3 contains 13 residues. Germline values: CDR1 SNHLY, CDR2 FYNNEI. Trimming removed 3 bases at V and 2 bases at J, with 8 bases between.

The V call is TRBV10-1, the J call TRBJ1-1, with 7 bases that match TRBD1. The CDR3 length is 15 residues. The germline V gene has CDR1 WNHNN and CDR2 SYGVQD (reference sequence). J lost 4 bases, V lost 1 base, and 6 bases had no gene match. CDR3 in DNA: TGCGCCAGCAGTGAGTTTAGGGGGCGCGGCACTGAAGCTTTCTTT. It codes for CASSEFRGRGTEAFF.

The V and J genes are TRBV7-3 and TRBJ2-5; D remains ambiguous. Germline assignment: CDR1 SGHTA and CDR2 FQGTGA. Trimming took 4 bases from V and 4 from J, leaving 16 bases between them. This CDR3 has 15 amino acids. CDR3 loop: CASSSTGIGVETQYF. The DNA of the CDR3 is TGTGCCAGCAGCTCTACTGGCATCGGAGTAGAGACCCAGTACTTC.

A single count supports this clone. CDR3 in amino acids: CASSIIPAQGGGELFF. CDR3 in DNA: TGTGCCAGTAGTATTATCCCCGCACAGGGTGGCGGGGAGCTGTTTTTT. The gene calls are TRBV19 and TRBJ2-2; maybe TRBD1 (6 bases). The CDR3 sequence is 16 residues long. Germline CDR1 reads LNHDA; CDR2 reads SQIVND (reference sequence). V was shortened by 3 bases and J by 7 bases, with 18 bases between the two germline ends.

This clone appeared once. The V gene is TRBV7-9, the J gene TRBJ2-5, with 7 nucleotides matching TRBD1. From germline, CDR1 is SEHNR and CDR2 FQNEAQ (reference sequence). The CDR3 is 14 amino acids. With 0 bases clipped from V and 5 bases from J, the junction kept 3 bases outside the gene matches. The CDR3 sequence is CASSLAGTEETQYF. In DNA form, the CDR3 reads TGTGCCAGCAGCTTAGCCGGGACAGAGGAGACCCAGTACTTC.

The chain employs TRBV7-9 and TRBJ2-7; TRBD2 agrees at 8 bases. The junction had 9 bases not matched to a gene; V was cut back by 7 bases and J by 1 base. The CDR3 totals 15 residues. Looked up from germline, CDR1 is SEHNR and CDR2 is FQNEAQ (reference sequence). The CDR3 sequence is CASTTGGGPSYEQYF. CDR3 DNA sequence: TGTGCCAGCACCACCGGGGGGGGACCTTCCTACGAGCAGTACTTC.

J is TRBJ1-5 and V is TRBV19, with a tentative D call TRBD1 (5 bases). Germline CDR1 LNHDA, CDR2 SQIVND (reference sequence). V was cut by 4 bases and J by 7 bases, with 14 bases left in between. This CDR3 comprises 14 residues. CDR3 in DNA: TGTGCCAGTAGTAGCCAAGGGGAGGGGCAGCCCCAGCATTTT. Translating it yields CASSSQGEGQPQHF.